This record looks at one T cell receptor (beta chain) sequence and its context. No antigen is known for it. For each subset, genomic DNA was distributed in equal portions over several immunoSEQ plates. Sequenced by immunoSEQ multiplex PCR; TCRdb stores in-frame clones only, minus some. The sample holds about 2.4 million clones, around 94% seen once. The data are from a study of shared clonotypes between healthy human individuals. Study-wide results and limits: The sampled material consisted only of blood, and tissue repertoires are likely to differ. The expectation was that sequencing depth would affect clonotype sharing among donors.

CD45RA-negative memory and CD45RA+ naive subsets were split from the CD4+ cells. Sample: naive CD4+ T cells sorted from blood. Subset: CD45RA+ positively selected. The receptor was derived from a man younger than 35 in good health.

CDR3 protein: CASSPPGSNIQYF. The DNA for the CDR3 is TGTGCCAGCTCCCCTCCGGGTTCGAACATTCAGTACTTC. This chain joins TRBV18 and TRBJ2-4; no clear D gene. The CDR3 contains 13 residues. Germline assignment: CDR1 KGHSH and CDR2 LQKENI. The V and J ends lost 6 bases and 7 bases respectively, with 13 bases between them.